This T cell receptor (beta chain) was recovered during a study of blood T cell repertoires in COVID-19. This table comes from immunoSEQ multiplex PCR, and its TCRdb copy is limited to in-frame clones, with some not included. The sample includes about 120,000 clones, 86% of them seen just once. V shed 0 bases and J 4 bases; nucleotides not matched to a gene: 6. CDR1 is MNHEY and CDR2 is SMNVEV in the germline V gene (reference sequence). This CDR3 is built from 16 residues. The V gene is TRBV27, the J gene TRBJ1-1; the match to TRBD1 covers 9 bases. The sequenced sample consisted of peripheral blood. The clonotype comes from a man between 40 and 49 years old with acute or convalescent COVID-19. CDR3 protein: CASSLSYRGRPTEAFF. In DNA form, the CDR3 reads TGTGCCAGCAGTTTATCCTACAGGGGGCGACCCACTGAAGCTTTCTTT.